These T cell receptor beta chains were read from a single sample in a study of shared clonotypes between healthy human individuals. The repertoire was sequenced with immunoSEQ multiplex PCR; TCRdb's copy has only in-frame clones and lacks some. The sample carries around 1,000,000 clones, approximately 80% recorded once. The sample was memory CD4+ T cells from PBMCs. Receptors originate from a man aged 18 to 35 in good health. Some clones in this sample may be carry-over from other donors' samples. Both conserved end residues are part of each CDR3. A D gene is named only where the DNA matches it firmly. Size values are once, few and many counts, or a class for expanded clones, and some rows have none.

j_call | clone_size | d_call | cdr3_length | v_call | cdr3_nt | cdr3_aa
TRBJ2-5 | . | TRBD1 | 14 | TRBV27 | TGTGCCAGCAAACGGGACAGGGCACAAGAGACCCAGTACTTC | CASKRDRAQETQYF
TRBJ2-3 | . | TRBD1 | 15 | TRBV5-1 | TGCGCCAGCAGCTCCCAACAGGGGACCTCAGATACGCAGTATTTT | CASSSQQGTSDTQYF
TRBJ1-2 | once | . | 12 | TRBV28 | TGTGCCAGCAGCCGTGGCTCGGAATCGGGAACCTTC | CASSRGSESGTF
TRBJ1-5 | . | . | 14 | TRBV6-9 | TGTGCCCGGGGCAGGCTCTATAGCAATCAGCCCCAGCATTTT | CARGRLYSNQPQHF
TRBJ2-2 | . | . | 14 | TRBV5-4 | TGTGCCAGCAGCTTGCACCAGGGCACCGGGGAGCTGTTTTTT | CASSLHQGTGELFF
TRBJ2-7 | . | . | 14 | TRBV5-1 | TGCGCCAGCAGCTACTCCGGAGTCACCTACGAGCAGTACTTC | CASSYSGVTYEQYF
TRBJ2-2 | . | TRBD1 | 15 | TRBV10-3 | TGTGCCATCAGTGAGTCAAGGGGGCAAGGCGGGGAGCTGTTTTTT | CAISESRGQGGELFF
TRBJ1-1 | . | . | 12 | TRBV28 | TGTGCCAGCAGTTTATGGGGCGTAGAAGCTTTCTTT | CASSLWGVEAFF
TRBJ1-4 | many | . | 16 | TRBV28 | TGTGCCAGCAGCCCAGTTCGACCCGCAACTAATGAAAAACTGTTTTTT | CASSPVRPATNEKLFF
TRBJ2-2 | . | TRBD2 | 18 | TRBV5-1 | TGCGCCAGCAGCTTGGTCGGGCCGGGAGGTCCCTCAGCCGGGGAGCTGTTTTTT | CASSLVGPGGPSAGELFF
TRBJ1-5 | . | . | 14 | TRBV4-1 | TGCGCCAGCAGCGAGGGATCGGTCAATCAGCCCCAGCATTTT | CASSEGSVNQPQHF
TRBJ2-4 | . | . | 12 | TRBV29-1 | TGCAGCGTTGTATACTGGGAAAACATTCAGTACTTC | CSVVYWENIQYF
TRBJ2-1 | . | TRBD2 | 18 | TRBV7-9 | TGTGCCAGCAGCTCCAGGGGCCGAGGTGCTAGCGGGAACTATGAGCAGTTCTTC | CASSSRGRGASGNYEQFF
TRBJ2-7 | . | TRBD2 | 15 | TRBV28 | TGTGCCAGCAGTCCGACGGGGGGGTTGGCGTCCGAGCAGTACTTC | CASSPTGGLASEQYF
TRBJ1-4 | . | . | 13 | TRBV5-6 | TGTGCCAGCAGCCTCGTTCAGGGTGAAAAACTGTTTTTT | CASSLVQGEKLFF
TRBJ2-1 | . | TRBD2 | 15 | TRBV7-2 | TGTGCCAGCAGCAAACTAGCGGGAGTTAGTAATGAGCAGTTCTTC | CASSKLAGVSNEQFF
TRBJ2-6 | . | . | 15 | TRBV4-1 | TGCGCCAGCAGCCTCCTCGGGTCTGGGGCCAACGTCCTGACTTTC | CASSLLGSGANVLTF
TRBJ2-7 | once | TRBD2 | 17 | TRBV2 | TGTGCCAGCAGTGAAGGGCTAGCGGGACGAACCGTTTACGAGCAGTACTTC | CASSEGLAGRTVYEQYF
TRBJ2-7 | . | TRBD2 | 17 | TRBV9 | TGTGCCAGCAGCCCGCGGGGGGGACTAGCGGGAGGGCACGAGCAGTACTTC | CASSPRGGLAGGHEQYF
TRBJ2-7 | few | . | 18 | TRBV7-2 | TGTGCCAGCAGCTTCCGAATCGGGAGTAGACAGGGATCCTACGAGCAGTACTTC | CASSFRIGSRQGSYEQYF
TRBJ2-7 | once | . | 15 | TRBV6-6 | TGTGCCAGCAGTACGGCCCAGGTCCCCGACTACGAGCAGTACTTC | CASSTAQVPDYEQYF
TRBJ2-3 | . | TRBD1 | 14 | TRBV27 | TGTGCCAGCAGGGCAGACAGGGGTACAGATACGCAGTATTTT | CASRADRGTDTQYF
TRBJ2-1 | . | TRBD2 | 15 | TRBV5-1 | TGCGCCAGCAGCTGGGGACTACAACGTGGTAATGAGCAGTTCTTC | CASSWGLQRGNEQFF
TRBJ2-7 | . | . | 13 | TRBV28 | TGTGCCAGCCACCAGACCGATACCTACGAGCAGTACTTC | CASHQTDTYEQYF
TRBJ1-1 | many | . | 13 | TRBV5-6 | TGTGCCAGCAGTCATTTGAATTCGGATGAAGCTTTCTTT | CASSHLNSDEAFF
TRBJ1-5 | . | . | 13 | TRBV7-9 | TGTGCCAGCAGCTCCTCTAACAATCAGCCCCAGCATTTT | CASSSSNNQPQHF
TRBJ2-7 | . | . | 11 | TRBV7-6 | TGTGCCAGCAGCTTAGGCCCCGAGCAGTACTTC | CASSLGPEQYF
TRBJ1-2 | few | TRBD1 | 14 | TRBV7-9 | TGTGCCAGCAGCATGGACAGGGGGCCGTCTGGCTACACCTTC | CASSMDRGPSGYTF
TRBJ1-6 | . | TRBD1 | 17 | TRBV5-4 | TGTGCCAGCAGCTTGATGCCCGTGTACAGGGGTAATTCACCCCTCCACTTT | CASSLMPVYRGNSPLHF
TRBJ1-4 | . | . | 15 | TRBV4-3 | TGCGCCAGCAGCCAAGTACGTGATCTACATGAAAAACTGTTTTTT | CASSQVRDLHEKLFF
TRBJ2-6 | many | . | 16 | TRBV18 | TGTGCCAGCTCACCGGGGGACCTCTTTCGGGCCAACGTCCTGACTTTC | CASSPGDLFRANVLTF
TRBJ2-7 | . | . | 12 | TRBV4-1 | TGCGCCAGCAGCCAGCACAGGGACGAGCAGTACTTC | CASSQHRDEQYF
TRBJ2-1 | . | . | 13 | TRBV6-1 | TGTGCCAGCAGTCCTGGGGGGCGGAATGAGCAGTTCTTC | CASSPGGRNEQFF
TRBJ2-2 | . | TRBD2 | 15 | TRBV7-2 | TGTGCCAGCGGCTCTAGCGGGACTAGGACGGGGGAGCTGTTTTTT | CASGSSGTRTGELFF
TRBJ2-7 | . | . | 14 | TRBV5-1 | TGCGCCAGCAGCTTGGATCATTGGGCCTACGAGCAGTACTTC | CASSLDHWAYEQYF
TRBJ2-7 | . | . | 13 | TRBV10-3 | TGTGCCATCAACCCGGGGACCTCCTACGAGCAGTACTTC | CAINPGTSYEQYF
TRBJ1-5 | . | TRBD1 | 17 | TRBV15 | TGTGCCACCAGCAGAGATCGCGAAGGGGGCGGCAATCAGCCCCAGCATTTT | CATSRDREGGGNQPQHF
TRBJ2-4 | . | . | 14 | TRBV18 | TGTGCCAGCTCACCACCATATGGGTTGGACATTCAGTACTTC | CASSPPYGLDIQYF
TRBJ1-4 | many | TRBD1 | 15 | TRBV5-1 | TGCGCCAGCAGACCCCAGGGGGCGCCTAATGAAAAACTGTTTTTT | CASRPQGAPNEKLFF
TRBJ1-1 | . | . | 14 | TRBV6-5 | TGTGCCAGCAGTACAATGACAGCGAACACTGAAGCTTTCTTT | CASSTMTANTEAFF
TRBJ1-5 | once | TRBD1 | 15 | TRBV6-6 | TGTGCCAGCAGACAGGGGTGGACCGGCAATCAGCCCCAGCATTTT | CASRQGWTGNQPQHF
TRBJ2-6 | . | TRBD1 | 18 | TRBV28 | TGTGCCAGCAGTTTAGTGGGACAGGGGGGCTCTGGGGCCAACGTCCTGACTTTC | CASSLVGQGGSGANVLTF
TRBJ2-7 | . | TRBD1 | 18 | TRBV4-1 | TGCGCCAGCAGCCAAGAAACGAGGGGGCCATCGAGCTCCTACGAGCAGTACTTC | CASSQETRGPSSSYEQYF
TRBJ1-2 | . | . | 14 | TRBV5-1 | TGTGCCAGCAGTCTTGGGAGGGTAGACTATGGCTACACCTTC | CASSLGRVDYGYTF
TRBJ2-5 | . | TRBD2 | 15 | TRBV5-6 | TGTGCCAGCAGCTTTTTGACTAGCGTCAGAGAGACCCAGTACTTC | CASSFLTSVRETQYF